The 28 T cell receptor beta chains presented below share a single source sample, sequenced in a study of T cells in women clearing cervical HPV infection. Assay: immunoSEQ multiplex PCR; the TCRdb copy retains only in-frame clones and omits some. This repertoire comprises under 35,000 clones; its ten largest clones make up about 4%. The sample taken for sequencing was blood buffy coat. The receptors come from a woman between 18 and 70 years old with a cervical HPV16 infection that either progressed to CIN3+ or cleared (not recorded which).

Regarding this clone: The read finishes 3 residues shy of the CDR3 end, and the germline J gene is used to complete it. This chain joins TRBV28 and TRBJ2-5; unclear D gene. The CDR3 sequence is 13 residues long. The germline V gene encodes CDR1 MDHEN and CDR2 SYDVKM. V shed 7 bases and J shed 7 bases, with 16 bases lying between them. The CDR3 reads CASKRQAAGTQYF. The CDR3 DNA, read in part, is TGTGCCAGCAAACGGCAGGCAGCAGGGACC.

Of note for this clone: The read ends 3 residues before the CDR3 terminus; that terminus is restored from the germline J gene. The chain has TRBV4-2 and TRBJ1-3, with 10 bases aligning to TRBD1. Trimming took 4 bases from V and 2 from J; bases not matched to a gene: 11. The length of the CDR3 is 18 residues. CDR1 and CDR2 (germline): LGHNA, YNFKEQ. CDR3 amino acids: CASSPSGTGVIAGNTIYF. The sequenced CDR3 bases are TGTGCCAGCAGCCCCTCAGGGACAGGGGTTATTGCTGGAAACACC.

As concerns this clone: The DNA ends 3 residues before the CDR3 does, and the rest of the CDR3 is filled in from the germline J gene. The chain couples TRBV5-6 to TRBJ1-1, with TRBD1 identical over 7 bases. The CDR3 is 15 residues long. CDR1 SGHDT and CDR2 YYEEEE come from the germline V gene. V dropped 3 bases and J dropped 0; count of bases not matched to a gene: 5. CDR3 bases read: TGTGCCAGCAGCTGGACTGGGACAGTGAACACTGAA. Translation: CASSWTGTVNTE. The entire CDR3 reads CASSWTGTVNTEAFF.

With respect to this clone: From the germline J gene comes the end of the CDR3, since the read stops 3 residues before it. The V call is TRBV7-8, the J call TRBJ2-1, with 10 bases that match TRBD2. Germline CDR1 reads SGHVS; CDR2 reads FQNEAQ. The CDR3 contains 15 residues. The V gene end was trimmed by 4 bases and the J gene end by 4 bases; junction bases not matched to a gene: 4. CDR3 DNA (partial): TGTGCCAGCAGCTCCGGACTAGCGGAGTACAATGAG. Its protein is CASSSGLAEYNE. The full CDR3 reads CASSSGLAEYNEQFF.

Concerning this clone itself: The read terminates 3 residues ahead of where the CDR3 ends, so the germline J gene completes it. The V gene is TRBV28, the J gene TRBJ1-5; D remains ambiguous. The CDR3 runs to 13 residues. The germline V gene has CDR1 MDHEN and CDR2 SYDVKM. Trimming cost V 7 bases and J 4 bases, with 11 bases left between them. CDR3 DNA (partial): TGTGCCAGCACTAGTGGGTGGAATCAGCCC. Translation gives CASTSGWNQP. The whole CDR3 region reads CASTSGWNQPQHF.

With regard to this clone: The CDR3 end is not reached by the read, which stops 3 residues before it; the germline J gene fills it in. This chain links TRBV5-5 with TRBJ2-2, with 9 positions matching TRBD2. V trimming: 6 bases; J trimming: 6 bases; junction bases outside the gene matches: 9. Looked up from germline, CDR1 is SGHKS and CDR2 is YYEKEE (reference sequence). The CDR3 has 15 residues. The CDR3 here is CASNRAGGSPGELFF. CDR3 bases read: TGTGCCAGCAACCGAGCGGGAGGAAGCCCCGGGGAG.

Notes on this clone: The CDR3 end lies 3 residues beyond the end of the read and is filled in from the germline J gene. The chain links TRBV19 to TRBJ1-2, with D perhaps TRBD1 (6 bases). Germline V CDR1 and CDR2: LNHDA, SQIVND (reference sequence). There are 14 residues in the CDR3. CDR3 DNA, as far as it was read: TGTGCCAGTAGTAGGACAGTAAGCTCCTACGAC. Encoded protein: CASSRTVSSYD. The complete CDR3 sequence is CASSRTVSSYDYTF.

Points on this clone: The read falls 3 residues short of the CDR3 end, and the missing part is taken from the germline J gene. V gene TRBV5-1 combines with J gene TRBJ2-1; 9 bases agree with TRBD1. V trimming: 2 bases; J trimming: 8 bases; junction bases outside the gene matches: 17. Germline CDR1 and CDR2: SGHRS and YFSETQ. The CDR3 length is 18 residues. The CDR3 loop reads CASSFTGGVTDLYHEQFF. The sequenced part of the CDR3 DNA is TGCGCCAGCAGCTTCACAGGGGGCGTGACAGACCTTTACCATGAG.

Note on this clone: Read data end 3 residues before the CDR3 end; the end is taken from the germline J gene. Other DNA sequences in this sample translate to the same CDR3. The chain couples TRBV7-2 to TRBJ2-3, with D uncertain. Trimming removed 1 base at V and 0 bases at J, with 5 bases between. CDR1 is SGHTA, CDR2 FQGNSA, per germline. This CDR3 is built from 14 residues. The CDR3: CASSLGPSTDTQYF. CDR3 DNA, as far as it was read: TGTGCCAGCAGCTTAGGTCCTAGCACAGATACG.

A note on this clone: The CDR3 end lies 3 residues beyond the end of the read and is filled in from the germline J gene. The V call is TRBV2, the J call TRBJ1-2; D is undetermined. Germline CDR1 is SNHLY and CDR2 is FYNNEI. This CDR3 has 14 amino acids. The sequenced CDR3 bases are TGTGCCAGCAGTCTGTCAGCGGGCACAGATACC. Its protein product is CASSLSAGTDT. The complete CDR3 reads CASSLSAGTDTYTF.

CDR3 region: CASSGSGRNTDTQYF. Incomplete CDR3 DNA: TGTGCCAGCAGCGGCAGCGGGAGGAATACAGATACG. The chain is built from TRBV7-6 and TRBJ2-3, with 9 bases aligning to TRBD2. The missing CDR3 end, 3 residues past where the read stops, is filled in from the germline J gene. Germline trimming cut 5 bases from V and 3 bases from J; bases unmatched to any gene: 6. The CDR3 has 15 amino acids. Germline V CDR1 and CDR2: SGHVS, FNYEAQ.

As regards this clone: From the germline J gene comes the end of the CDR3, since the read stops 3 residues before it. This chain joins TRBV29-1 and TRBJ2-5; D is perhaps TRBD1 (6 bases). Trimming stripped 3 bases from V and 5 bases from J, with 16 bases between. The germline gives CDR1 SQVTM, CDR2 ANQGSEA. The CDR3 spans 14 residues. CDR3 DNA, as far as it was read: TGCAGCGTTGATTATACAGGGATGTTGGAGACC. It is translated as CSVDYTGMLET. The complete CDR3 reads CSVDYTGMLETQYF.

As concerns this clone: The read terminates 3 residues before the CDR3 end, so the remaining end is supplied by the germline J gene. The chain links TRBV19 to TRBJ2-5, with D maybe TRBD1 (5 bases). Per germline, CDR1 LNHDA and CDR2 SQIVND (reference sequence). The CDR3 contains 13 residues. Trimming removed 8 bases at V and 2 bases at J, with 12 bases between. CDR3 DNA (partial): TGTGCCAGTGCGGACAACCCTCAAGAGACC. Encoded protein: CASADNPQET. The whole CDR3 is CASADNPQETQYF.

As for this clone: The CDR3 end is not reached by the read, which stops 3 residues before it; the germline J gene fills it in. This chain connects TRBV2 to TRBJ1-5; a possible D gene is TRBD1 (6 bases). CDR1 is SNHLY, CDR2 FYNNEI, per germline. The germline V and J ends were trimmed by 5 bases and 7 bases, with 12 bases remaining between them. The length of the CDR3 is 13 residues. The CDR3: CASSLQGGQPQHF. The CDR3 bases that were read are TGTGCCAGCAGTCTACAGGGTGGGCAGCCC. Filled out from reference TRBV2 and TRBJ1-5, the complete variable domain reads EPEVTQTPSHQVTQMGQEVILRCVPISNHLYFYWYRQILGQKVEFLVSFYNNEISEKSEIFDDQFSVERPDGSNFTLKIRSTKLEDSAMYFCASSLQGGQPQHFGDGTRLSIL.

A note on this clone: The CDR3 is cut off 3 residues early in the read; its end comes from the germline J gene. The chain joins TRBV11-3 to TRBJ1-1; TRBD1 matches 9 bases. CDR1 SGHNT and CDR2 YENEEA come from the germline V gene. Trimming took 3 bases from V and 2 from J; bases not matched to a gene: 1. The CDR3 sequence is 14 residues long. Partial CDR3 DNA: TGTGCCAGCAGCTTCACAGGGGGCAACACTGAA. It codes for CASSFTGGNTE. Given in full, the CDR3 is CASSFTGGNTEAFF.

A note on this clone: The CDR3 extends 3 residues past the end of the read, so its final part is completed from the germline J gene. The chain is built from TRBV19 and TRBJ2-3; 7 bases align to TRBD2. V lost 4 bases and J lost 1; bases outside the gene matches: 8. CDR1 LNHDA and CDR2 SQIVND come from the germline V gene (reference sequence). The CDR3 consists of 16 residues. The covered CDR3 bases are TGTGCCAGTAGTACCTCTTGGCTAGCGGGCACAGATACG. It encodes CASSTSWLAGTDT. In full, the CDR3 reads CASSTSWLAGTDTQYF.

Turning to this clone: The read ends 3 residues shy of where the CDR3 ends; the end is completed using the germline J gene. The chain is built from TRBV11-3 and TRBJ1-2, with D perhaps TRBD1 (6 bases). CDR3 length: 15 residues. Looked up from germline, CDR1 is SGHNT and CDR2 is YENEEA. The covered CDR3 bases are TGTGCCAGCAGCTCTAGACAGGCAGCCTCCTACGAC. Amino acids: CASSSRQAASYD. The full CDR3 sequence reads CASSSRQAASYDYTF.

Details on this clone: The read ends 3 residues before the CDR3 terminus; that terminus is restored from the germline J gene. This sequence joins TRBV15 and TRBJ2-7; D unclear. From germline, CDR1 is LNHNV and CDR2 YYDKDF (reference sequence). The ends were cut back, 0 bases at V and 3 bases at J, with 12 bases in the middle. The CDR3 totals 15 residues. CDR3 sequence: CATSRDPGYSYEQYF. The sequenced part of the CDR3 DNA is TGTGCCACCAGCAGAGATCCCGGGTATAGCTACGAG.

To note about this clone: The read is 3 residues too short to cover the CDR3 end, so that end is filled in from the germline J gene. V is TRBV2 and J is TRBJ1-2; 7 bases map to TRBD1. V shed 6 bases and J 5 bases; nucleotides not matched to a gene: 9. The CDR3 extends over 14 amino acids. Germline lookup yields CDR1 SNHLY and CDR2 FYNNEI. CDR3 loop: CASSSSGTEYGYTF. The sequenced part of the CDR3 DNA is TGTGCCAGCAGCTCTTCCGGGACAGAGTATGGC.

Turning to this clone: The observed sequence ends 3 residues before the CDR3 terminus, with the missing tail filled in from the germline J gene. The chain is built from TRBV19 and TRBJ1-2; D remains unclear. The germline V and J ends were trimmed by 0 bases and 5 bases, with 7 bases remaining between them. This CDR3 is built from 13 residues. Per germline, CDR1 LNHDA and CDR2 SQIVND (reference sequence). CDR3 DNA (partial): TGTGCCAGTAGTATAGATGGAGGGTATGGC. The encoded protein is CASSIDGGYG. The whole CDR3 region reads CASSIDGGYGYTF.

With regard to this clone: Read data end 3 residues before the CDR3 end; the end is taken from the germline J gene. The chain recombines TRBV20-1 with TRBJ1-4, with 8 bases lining up with TRBD1. V shed 6 bases and J 8 bases; nucleotides not matched to a gene: 14. This CDR3 contains 15 residues. Germline values: CDR1 DFQATT, CDR2 SNEGSKA (reference sequence). The CDR3 loop is CSAGGGDRGGEKLFF. The sequenced CDR3 bases are TGCAGTGCGGGAGGGGGAGACAGGGGCGGCGAAAAA.

The CDR3 protein is CASSLRTSGSYEQFF. CDR3 DNA (partial): TGTGCCAGCTCACTGAGGACTAGCGGGAGTTATGAG. The chain employs TRBV18 and TRBJ2-1; TRBD2 matches at 13 bases. The CDR3 end lies 3 residues beyond the end of the read and is filled in from the germline J gene. The CDR3 covers 15 residues. Germline trimming cut 4 bases from V and 8 bases from J; bases unmatched to any gene: 5. The germline V gene encodes CDR1 KGHSH and CDR2 LQKENI.

In the case of this clone: The CDR3 end falls 3 residues outside the read, so it is completed with the germline J gene. The chain links TRBV7-8 to TRBJ1-2, with 9 bases that match TRBD1. Germline V gene data show CDR1 as SGHVS and CDR2 as FQNEAQ. This CDR3 comprises 16 residues. Germline trimming cut 0 bases from V and 2 bases from J; bases unmatched to any gene: 4. The CDR3 sequence: CASSLAPGTGNYGYTF. CDR3 DNA, as far as it was read: TGTGCCAGCAGCTTAGCTCCAGGGACAGGGAACTATGGC.

As for this clone: The CDR3 extends 3 residues past the end of the read, so its final part is completed from the germline J gene. The chain combines TRBV20-1 with TRBJ1-1, with 9 bases that match TRBD1. CDR1 is DFQATT and CDR2 is SNEGSKA in the germline V gene (reference sequence). After removal of 7 bases from V and 4 bases from J, the junction contained 4 bases not matched to a gene. The CDR3 sequence is 12 residues long. CDR3 loop: CSGQGEGTEAFF. CDR3 DNA, as far as it was read: TGCAGTGGACAGGGGGAGGGCACTGAA.

CDR3: CASSFPGLAGVSDTQYF. The DNA read from the CDR3 is TGTGCCAGTAGTTTTCCGGGACTAGCGGGAGTTTCAGATACG. The J gene is TRBJ2-3, the V gene TRBV19; the match to TRBD2 covers 14 bases. The observed sequence ends 3 residues before the CDR3 terminus, with the missing tail filled in from the germline J gene. With V trimmed by 5 bases and J by 4 bases, 8 bases remained unmatched. Germline V gene lookup returns CDR1 LNHDA and CDR2 SQIVND (reference sequence). CDR3 length: 17 residues.

Measured by frequency, this clone is medium-sized. The CDR3 goes on 3 residues after the read ends, and that part is filled in from the germline J gene. The genes are TRBV18 and TRBJ2-1; possibly TRBD1 for D (5 bases). CDR1 is KGHSH, CDR2 LQKENI, per germline. The CDR3 consists of 16 residues. Trimming cost V 2 bases and J 0 bases, with 11 bases left between them. The part of the CDR3 DNA that was read is TGTGCCAGCTCACCAGTTAAAGGGGACTCCTACAATGAG. Its protein product is CASSPVKGDSYNE. The complete CDR3 protein is CASSPVKGDSYNEQFF.

To note about this clone: The CDR3 end falls 3 residues outside the read, so it is completed with the germline J gene. V and J are TRBV19 and TRBJ2-2; 9 bases fit TRBD1. With V trimmed by 3 bases and J by 7 bases, 12 bases remained unmatched. The CDR3 runs 17 residues. The V gene's germline CDR1 is LNHDA and CDR2 SQIVND (reference sequence). The CDR3 reads CASSIMVGQGVSGELFF. The sequenced part of the CDR3 DNA is TGTGCCAGTAGTATTATGGTGGGACAGGGTGTAAGCGGGGAG.

With respect to this clone: The read terminates 3 residues before the CDR3 end, so the remaining end is supplied by the germline J gene. The chain recombines TRBV30 with TRBJ2-3; D may be TRBD2 (6 bases). Germline CDR1 GTSNPN, CDR2 SVGIG (reference sequence). This CDR3 contains 13 residues. The covered CDR3 bases are TGTGCCTGGAGCCACACCCTGGAGGGGACG. It is translated as CAWSHTLEGT. The full-length CDR3 reads as CAWSHTLEGTQYF. The full variable domain, in which reference TRBV30 and TRBJ2-3 provide the parts outside the CDR3, is SQTIHQWPATLVQPVGSPLSLECTVEGTSNPNLYWYRQAAGRGLQLLFYSVGIGQISSEVPQNLSASRPQDRQFILSSKKLLLSDSGFYLCAWSHTLEGTQYFGPGTRLTVL.